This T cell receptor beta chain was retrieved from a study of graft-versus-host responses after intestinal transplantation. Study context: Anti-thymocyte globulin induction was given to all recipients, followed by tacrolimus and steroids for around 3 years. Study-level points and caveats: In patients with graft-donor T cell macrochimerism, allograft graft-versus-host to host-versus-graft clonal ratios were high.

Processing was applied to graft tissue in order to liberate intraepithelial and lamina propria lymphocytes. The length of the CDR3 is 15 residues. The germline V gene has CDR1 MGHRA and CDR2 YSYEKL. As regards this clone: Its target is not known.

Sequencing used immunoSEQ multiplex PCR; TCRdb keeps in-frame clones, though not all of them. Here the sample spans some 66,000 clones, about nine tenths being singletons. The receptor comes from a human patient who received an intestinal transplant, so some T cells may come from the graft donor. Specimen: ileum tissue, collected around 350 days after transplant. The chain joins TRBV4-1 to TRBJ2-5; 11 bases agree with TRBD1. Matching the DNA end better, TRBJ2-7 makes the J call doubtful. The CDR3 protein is CASSSRTGGYYEQYF. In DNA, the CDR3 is TGCGCCAGCAGCTCCCGGACAGGGGGCTACTACGAGCAGTACTTC.